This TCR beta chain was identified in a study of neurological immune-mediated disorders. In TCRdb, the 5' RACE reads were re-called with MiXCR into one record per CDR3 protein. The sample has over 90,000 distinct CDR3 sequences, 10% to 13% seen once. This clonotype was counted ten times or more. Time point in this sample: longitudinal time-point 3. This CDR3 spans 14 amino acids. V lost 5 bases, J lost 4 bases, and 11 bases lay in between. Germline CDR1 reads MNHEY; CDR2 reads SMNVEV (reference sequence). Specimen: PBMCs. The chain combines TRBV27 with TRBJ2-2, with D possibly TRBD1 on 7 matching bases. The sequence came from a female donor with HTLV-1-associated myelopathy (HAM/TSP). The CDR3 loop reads CASSPQGGTGELFF. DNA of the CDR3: TGTGCCAGCAGTCCCCAGGGGGGCACCGGGGAGCTGTTTTTT.